The 8 T cell receptor beta chains given below trace back to one sample, sequenced in a study of breast tumors, draining lymph nodes, adjacent tissues. Each CDR3 protein is one row after TCRdb ran MiXCR on the multiplex PCR reads. The table lists around 130,000 distinct CDR3 sequences, just under 20% of them singletons. Samples came from axillary lymph nodes draining the breast cancer. Material for sequencing was axillary lymph node tissue. Receptor source: a female donor with breast cancer. Some clones in this sample may be carry-over from other donors' samples.

A note on this clonotype: A much bigger clone sits one base away, suggesting this may be a read error. The gene calls are TRBV6-5 and TRBJ1-2, with 9 positions matching TRBD1. The CDR3 totals 13 residues. The germline V gene has CDR1 MNHEY and CDR2 SVGAGI. The CDR3 nucleotides read TGTGCCAGCAGTGCGGGACAGGGACTCGGCTACGCCTTC. Amino acids: CASSAGQGLGYAF.

This clonotype was seen many times. CDR3 in DNA: TGCAGTGCGAAACGGGCCGGGACTAGCGGCTACGAGCAGTACTTC. Its protein product is CSAKRAGTSGYEQYF. V gene TRBV20-1 combines with J gene TRBJ2-7, with 11 bases aligning to TRBD2. This CDR3 spans 15 amino acids. J lost 3 bases, V lost 6 bases, and 10 bases had no gene match. CDR1 and CDR2 from the germline V gene are DFQATT and SNEGSKA (reference sequence).

A word on this clonotype: A much larger clonotype is one base distant, so this may be a read error. This chain connects TRBV19 to TRBJ2-1; the D gene is possibly TRBD1 (6 bases). CDR1 LNHDA and CDR2 SQIVND come from the germline V gene (reference sequence). V lost 5 bases and J 2 bases, leaving 16 bases between the germline ends. This CDR3 has 16 amino acids. The CDR3 here is CASSVSLRGPYNEQFF. DNA for the CDR3: TGTGCCAGTAGTGTATCCCTCAGGGGTCCCTACAATGAGCAGTTCTTC.

There are many counts of this clonotype. The chain carries TRBV4-2 and TRBJ2-5, with 7 nucleotides matching TRBD1. V lost 1 base, J lost 5 bases, and 10 bases stayed unmatched. Germline V CDR1 and CDR2: LGHNA, YNFKEQ. The CDR3 has 16 residues. CDR3 nucleotides: TGTGCCAGCAGCCAAGTGGTGAGGGGGCGCGAGGAGACCCAGTACTTC. Residues: CASSQVVRGREETQYF.

The rearrangement uses TRBV28 and TRBJ1-6, with D tentatively TRBD1 (6 bases). The CDR3 spans 15 residues. Germline lookup yields CDR1 MDHEN and CDR2 SYDVKM. The V end lost 2 bases, the J end lost 7 bases, and 12 bases lay between the germline ends. The CDR3 DNA reads TGTGCCAGCAGTTTAGGGGGCGCGGAAAATTCACCCCTCCACTTT. Its protein is CASSLGGAENSPLHF.

This clonotype has ten or more counts. The chain employs TRBV20-1 and TRBJ2-7; D could derive from TRBD1 or TRBD2 (5 bases each). V lost 0 bases to trimming and J lost 3 bases, with 15 bases between them. CDR1 is DFQATT and CDR2 is SNEGSKA in the germline V gene (reference sequence). The CDR3 runs to 15 residues. CDR3 nucleotides: TGCAGTGCTAGAGATAGGGGACCGGTCGGCTACGAGCAGTACTTC. Amino acid sequence: CSARDRGPVGYEQYF.

This clonotype has ten or more counts. The chain uses TRBV7-2 and TRBJ2-1; unclear D gene. The germline V and J ends were trimmed by 4 bases and 0 bases, with 10 bases remaining between them. There are 15 residues in the CDR3. Looked up from germline, CDR1 is SGHTA and CDR2 is FQGNSA. CDR3 loop: CASSSSTSSYNEQFF. The CDR3 DNA is TGTGCCAGCAGCTCCTCTACCAGCTCCTACAATGAGCAGTTCTTC.

As concerns this clonotype: A much larger clone lies one base from this, so it may be a read error. The J gene is TRBJ2-5, the V gene TRBV6-1; D unresolved. The CDR3 runs to 13 residues. Germline V gene sequence: CDR1 MNHNS, CDR2 SASEGT. The DNA of the CDR3 is TGTGCCAGCAGAGAAGGGTACCAAGAGACCCAGTACTTC. Protein product: CASREGYQETQYF.